This is a list of T cell receptor beta chains from one sample in a study of vaccination and CD4 T cells after COVID-19. TCRdb re-derived calls from the PCR reads in MiXCR, one entry per CDR3 protein. The sample consists of roughly 4,900 distinct CDR3 sequences, over 25% of them appearing once. Their cognate antigens are unknown. The sequenced sample consisted of CD4+ T cells from blood, cultured in vitro. These receptors came from a human donor who had recovered from COVID-19. Each CDR3 is given with its conserved first and last residue. Fields, in order: D gene, V gene, clone size, J gene, CDR3 protein, CDR3 DNA. A D gene is named only where the DNA matches it firmly. A clone size is listed for some rows: how often the clone was seen (once, few, many), or a class if it is expanded.

-	TRBV5-4	medium-sized	TRBJ1-6	CASSLWQGTNSPLHF	TGTGCCAGCAGCTTGTGGCAGGGGACAAATTCACCCCTCCACTTT
TRBD1	TRBV19	-	TRBJ2-3	CASSRDRVSDTQYF	TGTGCCAGTAGTCGGGACAGGGTTTCAGATACGCAGTATTTT
-	TRBV19	-	TRBJ1-2	CASSIRRGGAGYTF	TGTGCCAGTAGTATTAGGAGGGGTGGGGCTGGCTACACCTTC
-	TRBV11-1	few	TRBJ2-6	CASSFRGANVLTF	TGTGCCAGCAGCTTTCGGGGGGCCAACGTCCTGACTTTC
TRBD1	TRBV27	hyperexpanded	TRBJ1-2	CASSSSGQGERGYGYTF	TGTGCCAGCAGTTCATCGGGACAGGGGGAAAGGGGCTATGGCTACACCTTC
-	TRBV5-1	-	TRBJ2-7	CASSLELADSSYEQYF	TGCGCCAGCAGCTTGGAACTAGCTGATAGCTCCTACGAGCAGTACTTC
TRBD2	TRBV20-1	-	TRBJ2-1	CSARDPYSGRATNEQFF	TGCAGTGCTAGAGACCCCTATAGCGGGAGGGCGACCAATGAGCAGTTCTTC
-	TRBV6-2/TRBV6-3	-	TRBJ2-3	CATSGSRLGITDTQYF	TGTGCCACCTCCGGATCTAGACTAGGAATCACAGATACGCAGTATTTT
TRBD2	TRBV6-2/TRBV6-3	medium-sized	TRBJ2-5	CASSYNPGLAGAWETQYF	TGTGCCAGCAGTTACAACCCGGGACTAGCGGGAGCTTGGGAGACCCAGTACTTC
-	TRBV6-5	-	TRBJ2-3	CASSYGGGTDTQYF	TGTGCCAGCAGTTACGGGGGCGGCACAGATACGCAGTATTTT
TRBD1	TRBV20-1	few	TRBJ1-4	CSATQGVTEKLFF	TGCAGTGCTACACAGGGGGTGACCGAAAAACTGTTTTTT
-	TRBV2	few	TRBJ1-1	CASSEGATEAFF	TGTGCCAGCAGTGAGGGGGCGACTGAAGCTTTCTTT
-	TRBV30	-	TRBJ2-7	CALRGSYEQYF	TGTGCCCTTCGGGGGTCCTACGAGCAGTACTTC
TRBD2	TRBV20-1	-	TRBJ2-5	CSARGVVRGSGTETQYF	TGCAGTGCTAGAGGGGTTGTTCGCGGGAGTGGTACGGAGACCCAGTACTTC
-	TRBV9	-	TRBJ2-5	CASSHNGHKETQYF	TGTGCCAGCAGCCACAACGGACACAAAGAGACCCAGTACTTC
-	TRBV29-1	-	TRBJ1-1	CSVVLGKGTEAFF	TGCAGCGTTGTCTTGGGGAAGGGCACTGAAGCTTTCTTT
-	TRBV7-2	few	TRBJ1-6	CASSPHSNSPLHF	TGTGCCAGCAGCCCCCACTCTAATTCACCCCTCCACTTT
TRBD1	TRBV7-6	-	TRBJ1-5	CASSMVQGRNQPQHF	TGTGCCAGCAGCATGGTACAGGGGCGAAATCAGCCCCAGCATTTT
-	TRBV2	few	TRBJ2-6	CASSELTGANVLTF	TGTGCCAGCAGTGAATTGACTGGGGCCAACGTCCTGACTTTC
-	TRBV5-1	-	TRBJ2-5	CASSLVPGNQETQYF	TGCGCCAGCAGCTTGGTCCCTGGTAACCAAGAGACCCAGTACTTC
-	TRBV20-1	-	TRBJ2-1	CSARELARNEQFF	TGCAGTGCTAGGGAACTAGCTAGGAATGAGCAGTTCTTC
-	TRBV7-9	few	TRBJ2-7	CASSLQGGGVEQYF	TGTGCCAGCAGCTTACAAGGCGGGGGCGTCGAGCAGTACTTC
-	TRBV2	few	TRBJ2-5	CASNRFLETQYF	TGTGCCAGCAATAGGTTTTTAGAGACCCAGTACTTC
TRBD2	TRBV20-1	-	TRBJ2-1	CSASALAGGGSYNEQFF	TGCAGTGCTAGCGCACTAGCGGGAGGAGGGTCCTACAATGAGCAGTTCTTC
-	TRBV11-2	-	TRBJ2-7	CASSFLPQGRLQGTYEQYF	TGTGCCAGCAGCTTTCTACCCCAAGGGCGCTTACAGGGTACCTACGAGCAGTACTTC
-	TRBV4-3	-	TRBJ1-6	CASSQASYNSPLHF	TGCGCCAGCAGCCAAGCCTCCTATAATTCACCCCTCCACTTT
-	TRBV5-5	-	TRBJ1-6	CASSLRALNSPLHF	TGTGCCAGCAGCCTCCGGGCCCTTAATTCACCCCTCCACTTT
TRBD2	TRBV15	few	TRBJ2-7	CATSSRLAGAEKQYF	TGTGCCACCAGCAGCCGACTAGCGGGAGCCGAGAAGCAGTACTTC
-	TRBV12-3/TRBV12-4	-	TRBJ2-3	CASSLGRDTQYF	TGTGCCAGCAGTTTAGGCCGAGATACGCAGTATTTT
TRBD1	TRBV7-3	-	TRBJ1-2	CASSLSGQGYGYTF	TGTGCCAGCAGCTTAAGCGGACAGGGGTACGGCTACACCTTC
TRBD2	TRBV7-2	few	TRBJ2-2	CASSRELAGNTGELFF	TGTGCCAGCAGCCGGGAGCTAGCGGGGAACACCGGGGAGCTGTTTTTT
TRBD2	TRBV25-1	-	TRBJ2-3	CASGGLAGGPGSTDTQYF	TGTGCCAGCGGGGGACTAGCGGGGGGGCCTGGAAGCACAGATACGCAGTATTTT
-	TRBV5-8	-	TRBJ1-2	CASSRLLGDGYTF	TGTGCCAGCAGCCGTCTCCTAGGGGATGGCTACACCTTC
-	TRBV7-6	-	TRBJ1-1	CASSLESFVPAGSAEAFF	TGTGCCAGCAGCTTAGAAAGTTTCGTGCCGGCGGGGAGCGCTGAAGCTTTCTTT
-	TRBV12-3/TRBV12-4	once	TRBJ2-5	CASSLGETQYF	TGTGCCAGCAGTTTAGGGGAGACCCAGTACTTC
TRBD1	TRBV20-1	medium-sized	TRBJ2-1	CSARDRGTGVLYNEQFF	TGCAGTGCTAGAGATCGGGGGACAGGGGTTCTTTACAATGAGCAGTTCTTC
TRBD2	TRBV6-5	-	TRBJ2-7	CASSYSTSGGSYEQYF	TGTGCCAGCAGTTACTCGACTAGCGGAGGATCCTACGAGCAGTACTTC
TRBD1	TRBV20-1	-	TRBJ1-1	CSAPNRGSTEAFF	TGCAGTGCTCCAAACAGGGGCTCGACTGAAGCTTTCTTT
TRBD1	TRBV11-3	large	TRBJ2-3	CASSRQGTSTDTQYF	TGTGCCAGCAGCCGACAGGGGACTAGCACAGATACGCAGTATTTT
TRBD2	TRBV14	-	TRBJ2-3	CASSTRTSGSSDTQYF	TGTGCCAGCAGCACCAGGACTAGCGGGAGTTCAGATACGCAGTATTTT
-	TRBV9	-	TRBJ1-2	CASSVDMGLGNYGYTF	TGTGCCAGCAGCGTAGATATGGGCCTAGGTAACTATGGCTACACCTTC
-	TRBV7-2	-	TRBJ1-2	CASSLGLQFGGYTF	TGTGCCAGCAGCTTAGGTCTACAGTTCGGTGGCTACACCTTC
-	TRBV7-3	-	TRBJ2-5	CASSRTGPKETQYF	TGTGCCAGCAGCCGTACAGGGCCCAAGGAGACCCAGTACTTC
-	TRBV19	-	TRBJ1-4	CASSRNEKLFF	TGTGCCAGTAGCAGGAATGAAAAACTGTTTTTT
-	TRBV24-1	few	TRBJ2-1	CATSGDSGVSYNEQFF	TGTGCCACCAGTGGCGACTCGGGGGTCTCCTACAATGAGCAGTTCTTC
TRBD1	TRBV10-3	-	TRBJ1-3	CAISEGSGQGATGNTIYF	TGTGCCATCAGTGAAGGTAGTGGACAGGGGGCAACTGGAAACACCATATATTTT
-	TRBV30	-	TRBJ1-2	CAWSGQYSGGYTF	TGTGCCTGGAGCGGGCAATATTCGGGTGGCTACACCTTC
TRBD2	TRBV19	-	TRBJ2-2	CASSSRTSGTSTGELFF	TGTGCCAGTAGTTCGAGGACTAGCGGGACGAGCACCGGGGAGCTGTTTTTT
TRBD1	TRBV20-1	few	TRBJ1-2	CSARQQTPGTGGYNYGYTF	TGCAGTGCTAGACAACAGACCCCCGGGACAGGGGGCTATAACTATGGCTACACCTTC
-	TRBV20-1	few	TRBJ2-4	CSVVRDLNKNIQYF	TGCAGTGTTGTGCGGGACCTCAACAAAAACATTCAGTACTTC
-	TRBV12-3/TRBV12-4	once	TRBJ2-3	CASTIQDLTDTQYF	TGTGCCAGCACCATCCAGGACCTCACAGATACGCAGTATTTT